The sample holds many counts of the clone carrying this TCR beta chain. What it binds is unknown. The second PCR ran roughly 7 to 11 cycles with a sample-barcoded 5' primer and J-beta primers. Researchers report that each sample yielded at least 3 million CDR3-containing paired-end reads. TCRdb re-called the 5' RACE reads through MiXCR, storing one row per CDR3 protein. The profile shows about 670,000 distinct CDR3 sequences, about 43% of them singletons. Every sample had a minimum of 6 million PBMCs isolated. This record comes from a study of blood T cells in healthy people across ages. Overall study results and limits: Age showed a roughly linear inverse relationship with TCR beta diversity per million T cells. Versus aged donors, long-lived donors had higher diversity and more naive CD4+ cells.

This CDR3 region has 16 residues. The trim removed 5 bases at V and 7 bases at J, leaving 9 bases unmatched. Germline V gene sequence: CDR1 SEHNR, CDR2 FQNEAQ (reference sequence). What was sequenced was blood. This TCR came from a man older than 75 in good health. The chain joins TRBV7-9 to TRBJ2-5; 14 bases match TRBD2. CDR3 sequence reads: CASSLGLAGGFVTQYF. The CDR3 nucleotides are TGTGCCAGCAGCCTTGGACTAGCGGGGGGATTTGTGACCCAGTACTTC.